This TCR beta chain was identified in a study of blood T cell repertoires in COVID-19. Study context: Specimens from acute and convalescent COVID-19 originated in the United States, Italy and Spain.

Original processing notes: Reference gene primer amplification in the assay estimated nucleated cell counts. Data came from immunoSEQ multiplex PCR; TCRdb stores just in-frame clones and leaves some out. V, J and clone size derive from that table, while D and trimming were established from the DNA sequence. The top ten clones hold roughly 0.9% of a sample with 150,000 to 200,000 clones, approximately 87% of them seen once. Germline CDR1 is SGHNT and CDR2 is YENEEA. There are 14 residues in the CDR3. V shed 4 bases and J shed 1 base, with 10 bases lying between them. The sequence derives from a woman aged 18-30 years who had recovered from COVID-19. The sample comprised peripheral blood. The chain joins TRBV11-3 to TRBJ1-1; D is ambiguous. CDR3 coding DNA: TGTGCCAGCAGCTGGGGAGGGCAGAACACTGAAGCTTTCTTT. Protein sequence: CASSWGGQNTEAFF.